This is a list of T cell receptor beta chains from one sample in a study of CD8+CD57+ T cells in acquired aplastic anemia. TCRdb re-analysed the reads in MiXCR, keeping a single row per CDR3 protein. The sample records about 150,000 distinct CDR3 sequences, roughly two fifths being singletons. Sequencing used sorted CD4+, CD8+, or CD8+CD57+ T cells (not recorded which) from PBMCs. The receptors were sampled from a human donor in good health, serving as a control. CDR3s leave out the opening cysteine and the closing phenylalanine or tryptophan.

v_call	j_call	cdr3_aa
TRBV25-1	TRBJ2-1	ASSKLDSNNEQF
TRBV4-1	TRBJ1-2	ASSQGTLGQGYGYT
TRBV2	TRBJ1-1	ASSLILSEAF
TRBV20-1	TRBJ1-5	SARARGGSLRNQPQH
TRBV5-5	TRBJ2-7	ASSLMWGSSYEQY
TRBV27	TRBJ1-4	ASSLSSGGWGLGEKLF
TRBV18	TRBJ2-3	ASSPQGTGPYTQY
TRBV7-2	TRBJ1-1	ASRRRDRAPEAF
TRBV15	TRBJ1-2	ATSSTGGRGYT
TRBV5-1	TRBJ2-1	ASSLARGATYNEQF
TRBV29-1	TRBJ2-3	SVLTDTQY
TRBV5-1	TRBJ2-1	ASSPEGTSGGSYNEQF
TRBV6-1	TRBJ2-7	ASSEALAGEYEQY
TRBV2	TRBJ1-2	ASTFRGGYGNGYT
TRBV5-1	TRBJ2-7	ASSLGGGFEQY
TRBV4-1	TRBJ2-5	ASSQVGAIQISGRRGETQY
TRBV29-1	TRBJ2-7	SVVEGTYEQY
TRBV20-1	TRBJ2-7	SAVAGGSVYEQY
TRBV4-1	TRBJ1-1	ASSPQTGGFPAAF
TRBV5-1	TRBJ2-1	ASSLEAGGNERF
TRBV25-1	TRBJ1-2	ASSVEANYGYT
TRBV28	TRBJ2-7	ASSEGIIHEQY